Each of the 19 T cell receptor beta chains below was sequenced from the same sample in a study of T-cell reconstitution after alpha-beta-depleted transplantation in children. During its preparation, the TCRbeta library received unique molecular identifiers. TCRdb re-analysed the PCR reads in MiXCR, keeping a single row per CDR3 protein. Counted here are 330,000 or so distinct CDR3 sequences, around 10% occurring once; the ten biggest clones make up just under 7.5%. The starting material was PBMCs, obtained before TCRalphabeta/CD19-depleted stem cell transplant. The source is a boy in the first two years of life with acute myeloid leukemia, due to receive a stem cell transplant.

This clonotype was detected ten times or more. The chain carries TRBV28 and TRBJ1-6, with a possible D match to TRBD1 (5 bases). This CDR3 is 14 amino acids long. Germline-derived CDR1 and CDR2 are MDHEN and SYDVKM. Deletions cut 3 bases from V and 13 bases from J, with 16 bases between. DNA of the CDR3: TGTGCCAGCAGTTTCCCAACGGGACCCCGGCCCCTCCACTTT. Translating gives CASSFPTGPRPLHF. Based on the CDR3 plus reference TRBV28 and TRBJ1-6, the full variable domain is DVKVTQSSRYLVKRTGEKVFLECVQDMDHENMFWYRQDPGLGLRLIYFSYDVKMKEKGDIPEGYSVSREKKERFSLILESASTNQTSMYLCASSFPTGPRPLHFGNGTRLTVT.

This clonotype occurred many times. The chain is built from TRBV12-3 or TRBV12-4 and TRBJ2-7, with TRBD1 as a possible D gene (5 bases). The CDR3 runs 15 residues. Trimming took 7 bases from V and 2 from J, leaving 18 bases between them. The CDR3 coding sequence is TGTGCCAGCACCATCCCGAGACAGCGAGCCTACGAGCAGTACTTC. Amino acids: CASTIPRQRAYEQYF.

J is TRBJ2-3 and V is TRBV20-1; 7 nucleotides agree with TRBD1. Germline assignment: CDR1 DFQATT and CDR2 SNEGSKA (reference sequence). The CDR3 runs to 12 residues. V lost 6 bases, J lost 4 bases, and 4 bases stayed unmatched. As DNA, the CDR3 is TGCAGTGCGAGACAGGGTTCAGATACGCAGTATTTT. As protein: CSARQGSDTQYF.

This clonotype was seen at least ten times. The genes are TRBV19 and TRBJ1-1; D is unresolved. V dropped 5 bases and J dropped 5 bases, with 12 bases sitting between them. This CDR3 is built from 13 residues. Looked up from germline, CDR1 is LNHDA and CDR2 is SQIVND (reference sequence). This CDR3 is CASSADAGTEAFF. CDR3 nucleotide sequence: TGTGCCAGTAGTGCTGACGCGGGGACTGAAGCTTTCTTT.

This clonotype has a count of ten or more. The V gene is TRBV12-3 or TRBV12-4, the J gene TRBJ1-2, with D unresolved. The CDR3 has 12 amino acids. V lost 6 bases and J lost 4, with 9 bases in between. The CDR3 sequence: CASSQAFYGYTF. The CDR3 DNA sequence: TGTGCCAGCAGCCAGGCTTTCTATGGCTACACCTTC.

This clonotype has at least ten counts. The rearrangement uses TRBV5-1 and TRBJ2-7, with 7 bases identical to TRBD1. The CDR3 contains 15 residues. V was clipped by 3 bases and J by 3 bases; unmatched bases: 9. The germline gives CDR1 SGHRS, CDR2 YFSETQ. CDR3 region: CASSSRQGDGYEQYF. The CDR3 coding sequence is TGCGCCAGCAGCTCCCGGCAGGGGGATGGCTACGAGCAGTACTTC. The full variable domain, its missing parts supplied by reference TRBV5-1 and TRBJ2-7, is KAGVTQTPRYLIKTRGQQVTLSCSPISGHRSVSWYQQTPGQGLQFLFEYFSETQRNKGNFPGRFSGRQFSNSRSEMNVSTLELGDSALYLCASSSRQGDGYEQYFGPGTRLTVT.

Ten or more counts support this clonotype. This sequence joins TRBV7-2 and TRBJ2-5; 8 bases agree with TRBD2. The CDR3 consists of 15 residues. The trim removed 4 bases at V and 0 bases at J, leaving 4 bases unmatched. Germline V gene sequence: CDR1 SGHTA, CDR2 FQGNSA. CDR3 loop: CASSSLAGNQETQYF. The CDR3 region has the DNA TGTGCCAGCAGCTCCTTAGCGGGAAACCAAGAGACCCAGTACTTC.

On this clonotype itself: The junction differs from germline at one of its ends, possibly a read error. V usage is TRBV12-3 or TRBV12-4 and J usage is TRBJ2-1; D gene ambiguous. This CDR3 has 11 residues. Here the CDR3 reads CASSFDNELFF. CDR3 in DNA: TGTGCCAGCAGTTTCGACAATGAGCTGTTCTTC.

This clonotype was counted only a few times. The genes are TRBV9 and TRBJ2-7; tentatively, D is TRBD1 or TRBD2 (5 bases each). The V and J ends lost 4 bases and 6 bases respectively, with 11 bases between them. In germline, CDR1 is SGDLS, CDR2 YYNGEE. CDR3 length: 12 amino acids. CDR3 coding DNA: TGTGCCAGCAGCCTTCGGGACGGCGAGCAGTACTTC. Translation gives CASSLRDGEQYF.

The table lists this clonotype with many counts. The chain carries TRBV12-3 or TRBV12-4 and TRBJ2-7; D is possibly TRBD1 (6 bases). This CDR3 is 13 amino acids long. Trimming left V 5 bases short and J 4 bases short, with 12 bases between. CDR3 region: CASSQYRVYEQYF. Here the CDR3 DNA reads TGTGCCAGCAGTCAATACAGGGTTTACGAGCAGTACTTC.

This clonotype was observed at least ten times. The chain recombines TRBV29-1 with TRBJ2-1, with 9 nucleotides matching TRBD2. This CDR3 has 18 residues. Germline trimming cut 3 bases from V and 5 bases from J; bases unmatched to any gene: 17. Per germline, CDR1 SQVTM and CDR2 ANQGSEA. CDR3 DNA sequence: TGCAGCGTTGATGGGGTAGCGGGAGAGCCCAAGGTCGACAATGAGCAGTTCTTC. Amino acids: CSVDGVAGEPKVDNEQFF.

This clonotype has a count of ten or more. The gene calls are TRBV29-1 and TRBJ1-1, with TRBD1 identical over 8 bases. The CDR3 covers 14 residues. Trimming removed 6 bases from V and 1 base from J; junction bases left unmatched: 7. Looked up from germline, CDR1 is SQVTM and CDR2 is ANQGSEA. This chain's CDR3 is CSVDPTGANTEAFF. As DNA, the CDR3 is TGCAGCGTCGACCCGACAGGGGCGAACACTGAAGCTTTCTTT.

The chain joins TRBV19 to TRBJ2-6, with D possibly TRBD1 on 5 matching bases. The germline V gene encodes CDR1 LNHDA and CDR2 SQIVND (reference sequence). V lost 10 bases and J lost 2, with 12 bases in between. The CDR3 extends over 14 amino acids. In DNA form, the CDR3 reads TGTGCCACCGCGGACATGCCTGGGGCCAACGTCCTGACTTTC. Translated, it gives CATADMPGANVLTF.

This clonotype came up many times. The chain is built from TRBV20-1 and TRBJ1-5; D is uncertain. Trimming pared 3 bases from V and 1 base from J, leaving 13 bases between. The CDR3 has 15 residues. CDR1 DFQATT and CDR2 SNEGSKA come from the germline V gene (reference sequence). Here the CDR3 reads CSARDDATSNQPQHF. CDR3 nucleotide sequence: TGCAGTGCTAGGGACGATGCAACAAGCAATCAGCCCCAGCATTTT.

This rearrangement joins TRBV7-8 to TRBJ1-4, with 7 nucleotides matching TRBD1. Germline V lookup: CDR1 SGHVS, CDR2 FQNEAQ. Trimming removed 5 bases from V and 8 bases from J; junction bases left unmatched: 14. The CDR3 runs 16 residues. For the CDR3, the DNA is TGTGCCAGCAGCCCCGCGCCTAACAGGGGTGGCGAAAAACTGTTTTTT. This sequence encodes CASSPAPNRGGEKLFF.

The chain links TRBV28 to TRBJ1-1; D remains ambiguous. From germline, CDR1 is MDHEN and CDR2 SYDVKM. The V and J ends lost 3 bases and 5 bases respectively, with 4 bases between them. CDR3 length: 11 residues. CDR3 nucleotide sequence: TGTGCCAGCAGTTTTAGGACTGAAGCTTTCTTT. Protein sequence: CASSFRTEAFF. The full variable domain, with the rest looked up from reference TRBV28 and TRBJ1-1, is DVKVTQSSRYLVKRTGEKVFLECVQDMDHENMFWYRQDPGLGLRLIYFSYDVKMKEKGDIPEGYSVSREKKERFSLILESASTNQTSMYLCASSFRTEAFFGQGTRLTVV.

Many counts were recorded for this clonotype. J is TRBJ2-5 and V is TRBV3-1, with 7 bases aligning to TRBD1. Germline trimming cut 0 bases from V and 4 bases from J; bases unmatched to any gene: 8. The CDR3 is 16 amino acids. Germline loops: CDR1 LGHDT, CDR2 YNNKEL (reference sequence). The CDR3 nucleotides are TGTGCCAGCAGCCAAGAAGACAGGGCCCCTACAGAGACCCAGTACTTC. It translates to CASSQEDRAPTETQYF.

This clonotype came up a few times. The chain links TRBV7-2 to TRBJ2-1; D may be TRBD1 (6 bases). Germline CDR1 SGHTA, CDR2 FQGNSA. The CDR3 is 15 residues long. Trimming took off 3 bases at V and 9 bases at J, with 18 bases between the two ends. The CDR3 DNA is TGTGCCAGCAGCTTCTCCCCGTCCACCAGGGGTGAGCAGTTCTTC. Translated: CASSFSPSTRGEQFF.

This clonotype was recorded at least ten times. The chain joins TRBV28 to TRBJ2-1, with D tentatively TRBD1 or TRBD2 (5 bases each). Germline V lookup: CDR1 MDHEN, CDR2 SYDVKM. The CDR3 covers 14 residues. V was trimmed by 3 bases and J by 5 bases, leaving 11 bases between them. The DNA of the CDR3 is TGTGCCAGCAGTTTTACTCGGGGCCACAATGAGCAGTTCTTC. Translating gives CASSFTRGHNEQFF.